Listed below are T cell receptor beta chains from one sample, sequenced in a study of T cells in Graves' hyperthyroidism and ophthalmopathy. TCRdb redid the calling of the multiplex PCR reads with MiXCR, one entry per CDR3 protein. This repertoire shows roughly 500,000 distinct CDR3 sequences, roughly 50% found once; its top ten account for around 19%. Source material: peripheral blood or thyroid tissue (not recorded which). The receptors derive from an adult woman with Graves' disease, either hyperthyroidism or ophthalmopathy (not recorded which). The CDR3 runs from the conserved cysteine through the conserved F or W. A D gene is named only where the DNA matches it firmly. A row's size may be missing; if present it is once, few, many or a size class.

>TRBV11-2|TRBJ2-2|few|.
TGTGCCAGCAGCTTATCGCGACGTGCGGGCGCCGGCACCGGGGAGCTGTTTTTT
CASSLSRRAGAGTGELFF
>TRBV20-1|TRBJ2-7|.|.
TGCAGCGCGGGACTCTCCCTCTCCTACGAGCAGTACTTC
CSAGLSLSYEQYF
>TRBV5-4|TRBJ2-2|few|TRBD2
TGTGCCAGCAGCTTGGCAGCGGGAGTGAACACCGGGGAGCTGTTTTTT
CASSLAAGVNTGELFF
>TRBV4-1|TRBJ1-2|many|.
TGCGCCAGCAGCCAACTAACAGGAATCCTTAACTATGGCTACACCTTC
CASSQLTGILNYGYTF
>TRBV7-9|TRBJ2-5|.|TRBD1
TGTGCCAGCAGCGGACAGGGACCAACGGGAGCGACCCAGTACTTC
CASSGQGPTGATQYF
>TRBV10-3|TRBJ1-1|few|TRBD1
TGTGCCATCAGTGAAGATTGGACAGGGGGCGCGAGAGCCACTGAAGCTTTCTTT
CAISEDWTGGARATEAFF
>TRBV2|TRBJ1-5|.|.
TGTGCCAGCAGTGTGTCGGGGGGCGGCAATCAGCCCCAGCATTTT
CASSVSGGGNQPQHF
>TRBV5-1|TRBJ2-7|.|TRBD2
TGCGCCAGCAGCCAGACTAGCGGGGGAGCCTACGAGCAGTACTTC
CASSQTSGGAYEQYF
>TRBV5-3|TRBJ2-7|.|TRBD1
TGTGCCAGCCAAGGGCAGGGGGCTACCTACGAGCAGTACTTC
CASQGQGATYEQYF
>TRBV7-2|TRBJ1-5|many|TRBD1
TGTGCCAGCAGCTTAAGTCGGGACAGCTACAATCAGCCCCAGCATTTT
CASSLSRDSYNQPQHF
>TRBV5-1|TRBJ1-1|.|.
TGCGCCAGCACCGGCCGTGGAGGTGAAGCTTTCTTT
CASTGRGGEAFF
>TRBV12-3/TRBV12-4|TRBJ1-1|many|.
TGTGCCAGCAGCAAGGACCGGGACTCCTGGGGGACTGAAGCTTTCTTT
CASSKDRDSWGTEAFF
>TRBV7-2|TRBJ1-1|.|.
TGTGCCAGCAGCACCGGCCAAACTATGAACACTGAAGCTTTCTTT
CASSTGQTMNTEAFF
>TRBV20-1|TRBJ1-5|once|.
TGCAGTGCTAGATCGGCTAGCGGGAGGGAGAGTTCCGGAGAGACCCAGCATTTT
CSARSASGRESSGETQHF
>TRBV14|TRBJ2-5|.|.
TGTGCCAGCAGCCAAGGACCACAGACGGATCAAGAGACCCAGTACTTC
CASSQGPQTDQETQYF
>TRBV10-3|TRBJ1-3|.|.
TGTGCCATCAGTGAGTCGTCAGGGCTGGACACCATATATTTT
CAISESSGLDTIYF
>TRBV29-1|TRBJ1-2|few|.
TGCAGCGCCGATCGGGGGGTAGGGCTTGCCTATGGCTACACCTTC
CSADRGVGLAYGYTF
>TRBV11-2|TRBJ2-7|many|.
TGTGCCAGCAGCTTAGTGGGTCTTCACTCCTACGAGCAGTACTTC
CASSLVGLHSYEQYF
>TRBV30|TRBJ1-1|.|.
TGTGCCTGGGAGACAGTCACTGAAGCTTTCTTT
CAWETVTEAFF
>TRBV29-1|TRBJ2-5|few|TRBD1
TGCAGCGTTTCCGACAGGGGGCAAGAGACCCAGTACTTC
CSVSDRGQETQYF
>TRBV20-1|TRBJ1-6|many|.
TGCAGTGCTAGCGTCCGGGTCCACAATTCACCCCTCCACTTT
CSASVRVHNSPLHF
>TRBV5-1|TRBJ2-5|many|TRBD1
TGTGCCAGCAGCTTAGGGGCAGGGGGAGAGACCCAGTACTTC
CASSLGAGGETQYF
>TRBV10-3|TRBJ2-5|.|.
TGTGCCATCAGGGGTGGTCCCCTGGGGCAGACCCAGTACTTC
CAIRGGPLGQTQYF
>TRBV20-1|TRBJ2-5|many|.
TGCAGTGCTAGATGGCAGTCAGGGGAGACCCAGTACTTC
CSARWQSGETQYF
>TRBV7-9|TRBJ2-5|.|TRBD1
TGTGCCAGCAGCTTAGAGGGGGCGGTCTCGGAGACCCAGTACTTC
CASSLEGAVSETQYF
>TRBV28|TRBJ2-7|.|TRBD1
TGTGCCAGCAGTTTTTCGGGGACAGGGTCCTACGAGCAGTACTTC
CASSFSGTGSYEQYF
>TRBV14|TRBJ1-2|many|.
TGTGCCAGCAGCCCTGGACTTCAATATGGCTACACCTTC
CASSPGLQYGYTF
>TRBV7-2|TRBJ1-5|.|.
TGTGCCAGCAGCTTAGTGGGACCTGGTAACAATCAGCCCCAGCATTTT
CASSLVGPGNNQPQHF
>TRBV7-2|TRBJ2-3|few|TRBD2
TGTGCCAGCAGCTCGGGACTAGAGGGTAGCACAGATACGCAGTATTTT
CASSSGLEGSTDTQYF
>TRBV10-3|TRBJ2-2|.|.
TGTGCCATCAGTCGAGGAACCGGGGAGCTGTTTTTT
CAISRGTGELFF
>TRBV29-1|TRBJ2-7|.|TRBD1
TGCAGCGTCAGGGGACAGCGATCCTACGAGCAGTACTTC
CSVRGQRSYEQYF
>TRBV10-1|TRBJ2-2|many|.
TGCGCCAGCAGTGAGTCATTAGGGCTTGGCGGGGAGCTGTTTTTT
CASSESLGLGGELFF
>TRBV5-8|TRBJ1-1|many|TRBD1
TGTGCCAGCAGCTTGAACAGGGGCATGAACACTGAAGCTTTCTTT
CASSLNRGMNTEAFF
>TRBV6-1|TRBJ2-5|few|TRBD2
TGTGCCAGCAGTGAAACTAGCGGGGGGGAGACCCAGTACTTC
CASSETSGGETQYF
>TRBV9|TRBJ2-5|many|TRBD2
TGTGCCAGCAGCGTAACTAGCGTAACCCAAGAGACCCAGTACTTC
CASSVTSVTQETQYF
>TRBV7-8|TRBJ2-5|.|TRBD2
TGTGCCAGCAGCTTTTTTAGGGTAGCGGGACAGACCCAGTACTTC
CASSFFRVAGQTQYF
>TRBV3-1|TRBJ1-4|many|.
TGTGCCAGCAGTTTCCCCGGGGGAAATGAAAAACTGTTTTTT
CASSFPGGNEKLFF
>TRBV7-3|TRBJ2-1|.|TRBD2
TGTGCCAGCAGCCGTAGGACTAGCGAGGCCTACAATGAGCAGTTCTTC
CASSRRTSEAYNEQFF
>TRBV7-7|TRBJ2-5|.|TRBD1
TGTGCTAGCAGCCCAGACAGGACAGGGGGAGAGACCCAGTACTTC
CASSPDRTGGETQYF
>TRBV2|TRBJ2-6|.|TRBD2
TGTGCCAGCAGCTTGACGGGAGGGCCGGTTGCCGGGGCCAACGTCCTGACTTTC
CASSLTGGPVAGANVLTF
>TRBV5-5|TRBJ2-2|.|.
TGCGCCAGCAGCCTAAGGGAGAGGGACTTTACCGGGGAGCTGTTTTTT
CASSLRERDFTGELFF
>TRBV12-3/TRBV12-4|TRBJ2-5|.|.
TGTGCCAGCAGTTGGCCGGGTATGGAGACCCAGTACTTC
CASSWPGMETQYF
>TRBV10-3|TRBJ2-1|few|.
TGTGCCATCACGGAGGGGACATACTCCTACAATGAGCAGTTCTTC
CAITEGTYSYNEQFF
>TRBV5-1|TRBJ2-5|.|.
TGCGCCAGCAGCTCCCCTCAGGGAGGAGAGACCCAGTACTTC
CASSSPQGGETQYF
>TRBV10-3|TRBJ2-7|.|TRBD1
TGTGCCATCAGTCGATACTCGACAGGGGACGGGTCCTACGAGCAGTACTTC
CAISRYSTGDGSYEQYF
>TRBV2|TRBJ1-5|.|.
TGTGCCTGTAGTGAACAGGGCCCCAATCAGCCCCAGCATTTT
CACSEQGPNQPQHF
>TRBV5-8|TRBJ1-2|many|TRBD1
TGTGCCAGCAGCCCTGGGACAGCCTGGCTTGGCTACACCTTC
CASSPGTAWLGYTF
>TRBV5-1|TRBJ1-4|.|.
TGCGCCAGCAGCTTGGGAGGGACTGCCGGCCGAAATGAAAAACTGTTTTTT
CASSLGGTAGRNEKLFF
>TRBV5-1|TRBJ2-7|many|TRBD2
TGCGCCAGCAGCATGCCTTCGGGGGGGCGAGGCTACGAGCAGTACTTC
CASSMPSGGRGYEQYF
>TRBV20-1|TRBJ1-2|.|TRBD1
TGCAGTGCCCCGGACAGGTACTATGGCTACACCTTC
CSAPDRYYGYTF
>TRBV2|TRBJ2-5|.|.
TGTGCCAGCAGTTCACCCCAGCGGAGATTACAAGAGACCCAGTACTTC
CASSSPQRRLQETQYF